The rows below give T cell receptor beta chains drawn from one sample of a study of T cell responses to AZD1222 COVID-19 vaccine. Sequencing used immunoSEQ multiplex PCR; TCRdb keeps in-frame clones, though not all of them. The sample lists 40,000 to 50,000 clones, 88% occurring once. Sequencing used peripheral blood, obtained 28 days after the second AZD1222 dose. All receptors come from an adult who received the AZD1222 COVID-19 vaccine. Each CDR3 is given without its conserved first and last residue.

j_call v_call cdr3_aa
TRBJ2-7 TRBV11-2 ASSLDLGVPGEQY
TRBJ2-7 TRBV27 ASSSTGGGSYEQY